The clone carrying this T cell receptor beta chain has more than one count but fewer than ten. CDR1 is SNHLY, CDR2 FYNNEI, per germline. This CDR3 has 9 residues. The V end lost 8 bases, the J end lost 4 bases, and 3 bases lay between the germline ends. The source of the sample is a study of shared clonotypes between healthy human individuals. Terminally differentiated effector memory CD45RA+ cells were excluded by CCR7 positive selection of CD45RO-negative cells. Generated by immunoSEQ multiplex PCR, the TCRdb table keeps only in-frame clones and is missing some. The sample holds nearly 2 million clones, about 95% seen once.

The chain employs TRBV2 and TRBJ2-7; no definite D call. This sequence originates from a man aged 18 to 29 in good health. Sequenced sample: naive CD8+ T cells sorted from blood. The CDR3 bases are TGTGCCAGCGGTTACGAGCAGTACTTC. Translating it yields CASGYEQYF.